A selection of T cell receptor beta chains follows, all from one sample in a study of blood T cell repertoires in COVID-19. TCRdb's copy holds only in-frame clones and misses some; the assay was immunoSEQ multiplex PCR. The table shows 55,000 to 70,000 clones, with 75% to 90% occurring only once. Sequenced sample: peripheral blood. These receptors were taken from a woman aged 80 or over with COVID-19, enrolled during active disease. CDR3s leave out the opening cysteine and the closing phenylalanine or tryptophan.

v_call	j_call	cdr3_aa
TRBV25-1	TRBJ1-5	ASSPTGRQPQH
TRBV5-1	TRBJ2-2	ASSHEVGTSVPGELF
TRBV7-9	TRBJ1-1	ASSPPGRAQNTEAF
TRBV5-6	TRBJ1-6	ASSLVGRESSPLH
TRBV4-1	TRBJ1-1	ASSQERARGFTEAF
TRBV7-9	TRBJ1-2	ATTPDLTGGPSGYT
TRBV2	TRBJ2-1	ASSEAGLAGGPEQF
TRBV30	TRBJ2-7	AWSAPGGFREQY
TRBV2	TRBJ2-2	ASSESPKGTFRFANTGELF
TRBV30	TRBJ1-1	AWRLTGGGTEAF
TRBV30	TRBJ2-7	AWISGGASY
TRBV5-1	TRBJ2-5	ASSALPGQGARETQY
TRBV2	TRBJ1-1	ASRDTLLNLMNTEAF
TRBV6-5	TRBJ1-2	ASSYSRTGPDYT
TRBV7-2	TRBJ1-1	ASRPGGTANTEAF
TRBV6-5	TRBJ2-2	ASSSGDTGELF
TRBV12-3/TRBV12-4	TRBJ1-5	ASSLYSNQPQH
TRBV7-9	TRBJ1-4	ASSLTPLTNEKLF
TRBV10-1	TRBJ2-2	ASMKGDTGELF
TRBV5-6	TRBJ1-3	ASSLNPGSSGNTIY
TRBV25-1	TRBJ1-3	ASTLTGPGNTIY
TRBV2	TRBJ1-2	ASIRDRALSSYGYT
TRBV5-1	TRBJ1-3	ASSNGQGPRSGNTIY
TRBV2	TRBJ1-2	ASSPAWGSGYT
TRBV24-1	TRBJ2-1	ATSDRTDYNEQF
TRBV19	TRBJ1-5	ASSITGSQPQH
TRBV5-6	TRBJ1-6	ASNLFGSSYNSPLH
TRBV27	TRBJ2-2	ASSLGGQGDVLAGELF
TRBV24-1	TRBJ1-1	ATSGPTGGAMNTEAF
TRBV12-3/TRBV12-4	TRBJ2-5	ASTPQGQETQY
TRBV5-4	TRBJ1-6	ASSLGRQAKDNSPLH
TRBV5-1	TRBJ2-3	ASSLGLATDTQY
TRBV19	TRBJ2-1	ASSSPQRGWNEQF
TRBV5-6	TRBJ2-7	ASSLTSGRDYSYEQY
TRBV5-6	TRBJ1-6	ASSLLTGANSPLH
TRBV29-1	TRBJ2-7	SVVGTGLYEQY
TRBV19	TRBJ1-5	ASRGGGNQPQH
TRBV13	TRBJ1-2	ASSSPGHANLANYGYT
TRBV9	TRBJ2-1	ASSPGLAGYNEQF
TRBV6-5	TRBJ1-2	ASSYTGGTYGYT
TRBV6-6	TRBJ2-1	ASSPKRTNNEQF
TRBV6-2/TRBV6-3	TRBJ1-5	ASSGGTGENQPQH
TRBV5-1	TRBJ2-1	ASSLAGGHNEQF
TRBV6-5	TRBJ1-1	ASSLQVWGEAF
TRBV5-1	TRBJ2-2	ASSPGQGTGELF
TRBV2	TRBJ2-7	ASSAQGARLLEQY
TRBV5-8	TRBJ1-2	ASAGTGIRGYT
TRBV19	TRBJ1-5	ASSAGLLNQPQH
TRBV5-1	TRBJ2-2	ASSLLTTGDTGELF
TRBV30	TRBJ2-6	AWRLAGANVLT
TRBV5-5	TRBJ1-3	ASSWGQGSGNTIY